This T cell receptor beta chain was observed in a study of blood T cells in healthy people across ages (dated by TCRdb to about 2015). Context from the whole study: In model experiments, template switching captured about one uniquely barcoded TCR beta cDNA molecule for every two T cells. The study analyzed two additional independent replicas of 1 million unique cDNA reads from the same blood draw for two donors, one aged 18 to 29 and one aged 80 or older. To track age-related changes in TCR beta repertoire diversity, the study relied on deep sequencing normalized with unique cDNA molecular identifiers. Donors were grouped into four age groups: young (average roughly 17 years), middle-aged (over 35), aged (approximately 67) and long-lived (about 82). On the study overall, not on this receptor specifically: The percentage of naive T cells measured by flow cytometry correlated strongly with observed TCR beta diversity. Because profiling used bulk unsorted PBMCs, naive and antigen-experienced compartments could not be compared conclusively. As age increased, observed TCR beta diversity per million T cells dropped in a roughly linear way, and a significant reduction was already evident by age about 40. The CMV infection status of donors was not known, potentially confounding age-related changes in expanded clonotypes. Estimates of total diversity based on one million sequenced T cells were considered lower bounds and underestimates. The long-lived group showed more naive CD4+ T cells, fewer expanded clones and increased TCR diversity than the aged group, suggesting age selection.

The receptor library was made with 5' RACE. These reads were obtained on an Illumina HiSeq 2500. A second roughly 6 to 11 cycle PCR used a sample-barcoded 5' primer and a J-beta primer mix. Each TCR beta cDNA molecule received a unique molecular identifier from a template-switch 5' adaptor carrying 12 random nucleotides. Each sample yielded at least 3 million CDR3-containing paired-end reads. First-strand cDNA synthesis was performed from all RNA using the Mint cDNA synthesis kit, with priming by a TRBC-specific oligonucleotide. After uracil-DNA glycosylase treatment, a first 18-cycle PCR used universal primers M1SS and BC2_uni_R on all cDNA. In the source study's methods: Each sample was normalized by randomly selecting 1 million high-quality reads, each carrying a distinct molecular identifier. Reads with shared molecular identifiers were discarded instead of being binned into consensus sequences. CDR3 identification, clonotype clustering and error correction used MiTCR with a Q25 quality threshold and the strictest error-elimination algorithm. A nonparametric unseen species model with Euler transformation was used to estimate lower-bound total TCR beta diversity. TCRdb redid the processing of the public reads, applying fastp at Q25 and MiXCR, and retained in-frame beta chains. A single entry per CDR3 protein holds the most common genes and DNA from its merged rows. The V and J calls come from TCRdb's annotation, not from the publication. For this sample there are 750,000 to 950,000 distinct CDR3 sequences; approximately 24% appear just once. The leading ten clones occupy less than 3.5% of the sample.

Regarding this clonotype: Its antigen is still unknown. No base quality information exists; no much larger clone differs at one position.

The germline V gene supplies CDR1 SGHTA and CDR2 FQGNSA. V is pared back by 4 bases and J by 0 bases, with 17 bases lying between the germline termini. The CDR3 contains 17 residues, cysteine and phenylalanine counted. Only the CDR3 region is kept as DNA, spanning 51 bases read in frame from base 1. Donors were roughly 40 systemically healthy Caucasian individuals from Russia aged roughly 6 to 95 years. Each donor gave ten milliliters of peripheral blood, collected into EDTA-treated Vacutainer tubes. PBMCs were isolated by Ficoll-Paque density-gradient centrifugation, with at least 6 million obtained per sample. Trizol reagent was used to extract total RNA from the PBMCs, yielding at least 6 micrograms per sample. For every donor, flow cytometry on a PBMC aliquot measured the percentage of naive CD45RAhigh/CD27high T cells. The same data also went into a second study, on T cells of mothers and their children. In that second paper, the authors write: Donors were nine systemically healthy Caucasian individuals: three mothers and their six children. cDNA synthesis used all of the extracted RNA, with approximately 1.6 ug of RNA in each 15 ul reaction. In the second PCR, the M1S primer introduced both the sample barcodes and 2-4 random nucleotides. Each mother yielded over 8.5 million TCR beta CDR3 reads and each child roughly 2.9 million reads. Thymic selection shapes the output of TCR recombination in a similar way in related and unrelated pairs, and inherited differences have a minor effect. Related mother-child pairs always showed normalized repertoire overlap that was slightly higher than in unrelated mother-child pairs, though the difference was never significant. No persistent microchimeric T cell clones were found, with a detection sensitivity of roughly 99 clones per million clonotypes. In the study, deep NGS was used to compare the TCR beta repertoires of mothers and children, and features distinguishing related mother-child pairs from unrelated individuals were sought. On average, the children were 11 +/- 4 years old, while the mothers were around 42 +/- 4 years old. After adapter ligation was performed with NEBNext reagents, the libraries were sequenced on an Illumina HiSeq 2000 with 100+100 nt paired-end reads. Mother and child libraries were prepared a month apart and sequenced in separate runs to prevent cross-contamination. Between about 500,000 and 2,300,000 distinct TCR beta clonotypes were identified per donor. Naive TCR beta clonotypes were estimated from low-frequency clonotypes matched to each donor's FACS-determined naive share, without sorting.

The chain was built from TRBV7-2 and TRBJ2-3; TRBD2 is perhaps the D gene, given 5 matching bases. The receptor's source is a boy younger than 18 in good health. The specimen sequenced was blood. The CDR3 region: CASSSAVGGSSTDTQYF. The sequence in DNA is TGTGCCAGCAGCTCCGCCGTGGGCGGGTCTAGCACAGATACGCAGTATTTT.